These 29 T cell receptor beta chains came from one sample sequenced in a study of OX40 agonist ivuxolimab in advanced cancers. Library creation used the immunoSEQ multiplex PCR assay. What TCRdb holds here is the immuneACCESS table cut down to in-frame rearrangements. Part of the clones is not present; checked against another copy, under half of the missing clones reflect an unresolved V gene, and the others are unexplained. The sample table holds 44,000 or so clones, of which about nine tenths were seen once. The ten top clones hold 3.4% of the sample. Here the sequenced sample was CD4+ or CD8+ T cells sorted from blood, taken in a trial of the OX40 agonist ivuxolimab. The receptors here all came from an adult with an advanced solid tumor such as melanoma, head and neck, liver or kidney cancer.

V is TRBV4-3 and J is TRBJ1-1; D gene ambiguous. Trimming took off 4 bases at V and 10 bases at J, with 19 bases between the two ends. Germline V gives CDR1 LGHNA, CDR2 YSLEER. The CDR3 loop spans 14 amino acids. The CDR3, as DNA: TGCGCCAGCAGCCGTCAGGTCGGCGATTCTGGAGCTTTCTTT. This sequence encodes CASSRQVGDSGAFF.

This chain uses TRBV9 with TRBJ2-1, with 11 bases matching TRBD2. The CDR3 runs 17 residues. The V gene end was trimmed by 3 bases and the J gene end by 6 bases; junction bases not matched to a gene: 11. CDR1 SGDLS and CDR2 YYNGEE come from the germline V gene. The CDR3, as DNA: TGTGCCAGCAGCGCAGCCCCCCTAGCGGGGGGTATCAATGAGCAGTTCTTC. It is translated as CASSAAPLAGGINEQFF.

V gene TRBV5-1 combines with J gene TRBJ2-7; 7 bases fit TRBD2. V shed 3 bases and J 4 bases; nucleotides not matched to a gene: 16. Germline lookup yields CDR1 SGHRS and CDR2 YFSETQ. CDR3 length: 17 residues. CDR3 nucleotides: TGCGCCAGCAGCTGGGCCCCCAGCGGGACTAACGGGTACGAGCAGTACTTC. Its protein product is CASSWAPSGTNGYEQYF.

The chain has TRBV28 and TRBJ2-3, with D perhaps matching TRBD1 (5 bases). This CDR3 contains 15 residues. From germline, CDR1 is MDHEN and CDR2 SYDVKM. V gave up 2 bases and J gave up 2 bases, with 11 bases separating them. CDR3 sequence (DNA): TGTGCCAGCAGTTTACGTACAGGATACACAGATACGCAGTATTTT. The encoded protein is CASSLRTGYTDTQYF.

The genes are TRBV29-1 and TRBJ1-3; possible D gene TRBD1, 5 bases. Germline V gene sequence: CDR1 SQVTM, CDR2 ANQGSEA. The CDR3 totals 15 residues. Between the trimmed V and J ends, which lost 5 bases and 0 bases, there was a span of 14 bases. The DNA of the CDR3 is TGCAGCGTTCGGGGCCTCTCCGTCTCTGGAAACACCATATATTTT. Encoded protein: CSVRGLSVSGNTIYF.

The rearrangement uses TRBV4-1 and TRBJ1-3; the D gene is possibly TRBD1 (5 bases). CDR1 is MGHRA, CDR2 YSYEKL, per germline. The ends were cut back, 0 bases at V and 4 bases at J, with 13 bases in the middle. There are 16 residues in the CDR3. The CDR3, as DNA: TGCGCCAGCAGCCAAGATGAACCTGGGGGGGGAAACACCATATATTTT. Protein sequence: CASSQDEPGGGNTIYF.

The gene calls are TRBV19 and TRBJ2-3; a weak D match, TRBD1 (6 bases). Trimming left V 2 bases short and J 3 bases short, with 12 bases between. CDR1 and CDR2 from the germline V gene are LNHDA and SQIVND (reference sequence). CDR3 size: 15 residues. Here the CDR3 reads CASSISGVGTDTQYF. The CDR3 nucleotides read TGTGCCAGTAGTATATCAGGGGTCGGGACAGATACGCAGTATTTT.

The V call is TRBV16, the J call TRBJ1-6; D unresolved. V lost 0 bases, J lost 7 bases, and 10 bases lay in between. The CDR3 consists of 15 residues. Per germline, CDR1 KGHSY and CDR2 FQNENV. The CDR3 sequence is CASSQSTVNNSPLHF. In DNA form, the CDR3 reads TGTGCCAGCAGCCAATCCACAGTGAACAATTCACCCCTCCACTTT.

The chain is built from TRBV28 and TRBJ2-3; no reliable D call. V was trimmed by 6 bases and J by 2 bases, leaving 15 bases between them. The CDR3 totals 15 residues. Germline V gene data show CDR1 as MDHEN and CDR2 as SYDVKM. Here the CDR3 DNA reads TGTGCCAGCAGCCTCTCGGGTCCCTCCACAGATACGCAGTATTTT. This codes for CASSLSGPSTDTQYF.

The V call is TRBV6-1, the J call TRBJ2-7; TRBD1 matches at 7 bases. V gave up 1 base and J gave up 3 bases; unmatched junction bases: 9. This CDR3 has 16 amino acids. The germline gives CDR1 MNHNS, CDR2 SASEGT. The DNA of the CDR3 is TGTGCCAGCAGTGAAGGCCGGGACAGAAGGGGCTACGAGCAGTACTTC. Protein: CASSEGRDRRGYEQYF.

V gene TRBV28 combines with J gene TRBJ2-4; 9 positions match TRBD2. J lost 1 base, V lost 6 bases, and 13 bases had no gene match. The length of the CDR3 is 18 residues. Germline assignment: CDR1 MDHEN and CDR2 SYDVKM. In nucleotides, the CDR3 is TGTGCCAGCAGCCCCTTAGGCGGGGGGGCCGCGGCCAAAAACATTCAGTACTTC. Encoded protein: CASSPLGGGAAAKNIQYF.

This clone was observed a handful of times. The gene calls are TRBV13 and TRBJ2-7; TRBD1 or TRBD2 may be the D gene (5 bases each). The length of the CDR3 is 14 residues. Per the germline V gene, CDR1 is PRHDT and CDR2 is FYEKMQ (reference sequence). V was trimmed by 5 bases and J by 4 bases, leaving 15 bases between them. Here the CDR3 DNA reads TGTGCCAGCAGCATCCGGGACGCCAGGTACGAGCAGTACTTC. Translating it yields CASSIRDARYEQYF. The full variable domain, rest sourced from reference TRBV13 and TRBJ2-7, is AAGVIQSPRHLIKEKRETATLKCYPIPRHDTVYWYQQGPGQDPQFLISFYEKMQSDKGSIPDRFSAQQFSDYHSELNMSSLELGDSALYFCASSIRDARYEQYFGPGTRLTVT.

V usage is TRBV6-1 and J usage is TRBJ1-5, with unresolved D. Trimming shortened V by 2 bases and J by 7 bases, and 15 bases separated the two germline ends. The germline V gene encodes CDR1 MNHNS and CDR2 SASEGT. The CDR3 has 15 amino acids. CDR3 nucleotides: TGTGCCAGCAGTGAACGTCAGACGTTCGGACAGCCCCAGCATTTT. Translating it yields CASSERQTFGQPQHF.

V usage is TRBV15 and J usage is TRBJ1-1; D is unclear. Germline CDR1 reads LNHNV; CDR2 reads YYDKDF (reference sequence). The CDR3 is 15 amino acids. The germline V and J ends were trimmed by 5 bases and 1 base, with 14 bases remaining between them. CDR3 in DNA: TGTGCCACCAGCGGCCGGGAGGGTTGGAACACTGAAGCTTTCTTT. Protein: CATSGREGWNTEAFF.

V gene TRBV25-1 combines with J gene TRBJ1-4; TRBD1 is a possible D gene (6 bases). CDR3 length: 14 amino acids. In germline, CDR1 is MGHDK, CDR2 SYGVNS. V lost 7 bases to trimming and J lost 8 bases, with 17 bases between them. CDR3 region: CASTPRGGGEKLFF. CDR3 nucleotide sequence: TGTGCCAGCACGCCGAGGGGGGGTGGGGAAAAACTGTTTTTT.

V and J are TRBV29-1 and TRBJ1-4; 9 positions match TRBD1. The V and J ends lost 6 bases and 5 bases, in that order; junction bases with no gene match: 4. The CDR3 is made up of 13 amino acids. Germline V gene data show CDR1 as SQVTM and CDR2 as ANQGSEA. CDR3 nucleotide sequence: TGCAGCGTCCACGGACAGGGGAATGAAAAACTGTTTTTT. As protein: CSVHGQGNEKLFF.

The rearrangement links TRBV4-1 to TRBJ2-1; 7 bases agree with TRBD1. Germline trimming cut 1 base from V and 2 bases from J; bases unmatched to any gene: 5. The CDR3 sequence is 16 residues long. Germline lookup yields CDR1 MGHRA and CDR2 YSYEKL. CDR3 bases: TGCGCCAGCAGCCAAGCGGACAGGAGAACCTACAATGAGCAGTTCTTC. Translation gives CASSQADRRTYNEQFF.

The chain employs TRBV7-3 and TRBJ2-3, with TRBD2 identical over 8 bases. There are 16 residues in the CDR3. Germline loops: CDR1 SGHTA, CDR2 FQGTGA. The V segment lost 4 bases and the J segment 4 bases; nucleotides outside the gene matches: 10. As DNA, the CDR3 is TGTGCCAGCAGCTCAAACCCACAAGCGGGGGCAGATACGCAGTATTTT. Its translation is CASSSNPQAGADTQYF. The full variable domain, in which reference TRBV7-3 and TRBJ2-3 provide the parts outside the CDR3, is GAGVSQTPSNKVTEKGKYVELRCDPISGHTALYWYRQSLGQGPEFLIYFQGTGAADDSGLPNDRFFAVRPEGSVSTLKIQRTERGDSAVYLCASSSNPQAGADTQYFGPGTRLTVL.

The chain combines TRBV19 with TRBJ2-1; 9 bases line up with TRBD1. V shed 5 bases, J shed 10 bases, and the junction held 9 bases outside the gene matches. The CDR3 spans 14 residues. Germline CDR1 is LNHDA and CDR2 is SQIVND (reference sequence). CDR3 in DNA: TGTGCCAGTAGTGATCCCGGGACAGGGACCGAGCAGTTCTTC. It yields the protein CASSDPGTGTEQFF.

The chain employs TRBV7-2 and TRBJ2-7; no clear D. Trimming took 6 bases from V and 2 from J, leaving 11 bases between them. Germline CDR1 and CDR2: SGHTA and FQGNSA. The CDR3 runs to 13 residues. CDR3: CASSLGFAYEQYF. The DNA for the CDR3 is TGTGCCAGCAGTCTGGGATTCGCCTACGAGCAGTACTTC.

The J gene is TRBJ2-7, the V gene TRBV19; 8 bases match TRBD1. The CDR3 extends over 16 amino acids. In germline, CDR1 is LNHDA, CDR2 SQIVND (reference sequence). Trimming removed 2 bases from V and 2 bases from J; junction bases left unmatched: 8. CDR3 amino acids: CASSIPRDRRPYEQYF. CDR3 sequence (DNA): TGTGCCAGTAGTATACCCCGGGACAGGCGACCCTACGAGCAGTACTTC.

This clone showed up just a few times. The J gene is TRBJ1-1, the V gene TRBV4-2; D might be TRBD1 (6 bases). Trimming removed 2 bases from V and 8 bases from J, with 18 bases in between. There are 15 residues in the CDR3. Per the germline V gene, CDR1 is LGHNA and CDR2 is YNFKEQ. Here the CDR3 reads CASSQWDTEGMEAFF. CDR3 bases: TGTGCCAGCAGCCAATGGGACACGGAGGGTATGGAAGCTTTCTTT.

The chain carries TRBV18 and TRBJ1-4; TRBD1 is a possible D gene (5 bases). CDR3 length: 16 amino acids. The V end lost 3 bases, the J end lost 0 bases, and 11 bases lay between the germline ends. From germline, CDR1 is KGHSH and CDR2 LQKENI. Written as DNA, the CDR3 is TGTGCCAGCTCACCCAATCAACAGGCAACTAATGAAAAACTGTTTTTT. Translated: CASSPNQQATNEKLFF.

CDR3 DNA sequence: TGTGCCAGCAGCTTAAAGGGACAGCAGAGCTCTGGGGCCAACGTCCTGACTTTC. This sequence encodes CASSLKGQQSSGANVLTF. The genes are TRBV7-3 and TRBJ2-6; 7 bases are a match to TRBD1. CDR1 and CDR2 from the germline V gene are SGHTA and FQGTGA. The CDR3 loop spans 18 amino acids. V shed 1 base, J shed 0 bases, and the junction held 6 bases outside the gene matches.

The genes are TRBV11-2 and TRBJ2-7, with D perhaps matching TRBD1 (6 bases). The CDR3 is made up of 16 amino acids. The V gene lost 4 bases and the J gene lost 4 bases, with 20 bases spanning the gap. The germline gives CDR1 SGHAT, CDR2 FQNNGV. CDR3 nucleotides: TGTGCCAGCAGCTCCCCCGGAGCACAACAGGGATACGAGCAGTACTTC. Amino acid sequence: CASSSPGAQQGYEQYF.

The chain is built from TRBV30 and TRBJ2-7; 7 bases match TRBD1. CDR1 is GTSNPN, CDR2 SVGIG, per germline (reference sequence). This CDR3 has 13 residues. After removal of 0 bases from V and 5 bases from J, the junction contained 4 bases not matched to a gene. CDR3 nucleotides: TGTGCCTGGAGTGTTGGACAGGCCGACGAGCAGTACTTC. Its translation: CAWSVGQADEQYF.

CDR3 residues: CASSLGEGSSNYGYTF. In DNA, the CDR3 is TGTGCCAGCAGCTTGGGAGAGGGGTCATCTAACTATGGCTACACCTTC. The chain couples TRBV5-5 to TRBJ1-2; D possibly corresponds to TRBD1 (5 bases). Germline V gene lookup returns CDR1 SGHKS and CDR2 YYEKEE (reference sequence). The CDR3 is 16 residues long. Deletions cut 0 bases from V and 0 bases from J, with 12 bases between.

This clone was detected only once. In nucleotides, the CDR3 is TGTGCCAGCAGGACAGGGGGTAACACCGGGGAGCTGTTTTTT. It translates to CASRTGGNTGELFF. The chain is built from TRBV6-4 and TRBJ2-2; 9 bases match TRBD1. Germline CDR1 and CDR2: MRHNA and SNTAGT. This CDR3 spans 14 amino acids. V gave up 6 bases and J gave up 2 bases; unmatched junction bases: 1.

The gene calls are TRBV28 and TRBJ1-2, with 8 bases identical to TRBD1. The V segment lost 4 bases and the J segment 5 bases; nucleotides outside the gene matches: 9. Germline values: CDR1 MDHEN, CDR2 SYDVKM. This CDR3 contains 15 residues. The CDR3 DNA sequence: TGTGCCAGCAGTTCCCCCTCAGGGGGCTTTTATGGCTACACCTTC. It encodes CASSSPSGGFYGYTF.